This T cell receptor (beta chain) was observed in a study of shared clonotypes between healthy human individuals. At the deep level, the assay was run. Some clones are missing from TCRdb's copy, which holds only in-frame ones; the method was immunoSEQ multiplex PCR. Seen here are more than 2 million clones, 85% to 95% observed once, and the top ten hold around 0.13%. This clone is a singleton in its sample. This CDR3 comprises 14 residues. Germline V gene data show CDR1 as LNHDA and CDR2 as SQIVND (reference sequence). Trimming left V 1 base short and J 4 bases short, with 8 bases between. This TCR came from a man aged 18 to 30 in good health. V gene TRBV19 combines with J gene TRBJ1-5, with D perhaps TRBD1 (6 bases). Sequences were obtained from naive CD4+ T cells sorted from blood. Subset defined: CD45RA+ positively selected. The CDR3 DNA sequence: TGTGCCAGTAGTATAGTAACAGGGAATCAGCCCCAGCATTTT. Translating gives CASSIVTGNQPQHF.